The entry below describes one TCR beta chain. This CDR3 spans 13 amino acids. V lost 3 bases and J lost 7; bases outside the gene matches: 6. Per germline, CDR1 SEHNR and CDR2 FQNEAQ (reference sequence). These data belong to a study of technical replicates of blood from several donors. The assay was immunoSEQ multiplex PCR, and TCRdb's table has in-frame clones only and misses some. This sample has about 78,000 clones, with approximately 93% found just once. The rearrangement joins TRBV7-9 to TRBJ2-7, with 7 bases fitting TRBD1. This receptor was identified in a human donor in good health. The sample was T cells isolated from PBMCs. The CDR3 bases are TGTGCCAGCAGCTTGCTACAGGGGTCGGAGCAGTACTTC. Its translation: CASSLLQGSEQYF.